These T cell receptor beta chains were read from a single sample in a study of OX40 agonist ivuxolimab in advanced cancers. Profiled with immunoSEQ multiplex PCR; TCRdb holds only in-frame clones, not every one. Of approximately 68,000 clones listed, about 91% were seen once; the top ten hold approximately 1.1%. The material sequenced was CD4+ or CD8+ T cells sorted from blood, taken in a trial of the OX40 agonist ivuxolimab. These TCRs come from an adult with an advanced solid tumor such as melanoma, head and neck, liver or kidney cancer. Each CDR3 is given with its conserved first and last residue. The D gene is left open where the match is weak. Expanded clones are given a class, and other clones once, few, many or no size at all.

CDR3 DNA: TGTGCTAGTGGTTTGTGTCCGGGCCCGGAGTGTGGCTACACCTTC
CDR3 protein: CASGLCPGPECGYTF
J gene: TRBJ1-2
clone size: .
D gene: .
V gene: TRBV12-5

CDR3 DNA: TGTGCCAGTTGTATACCTACCCAGGGAAGCGGGGAAAAACTGTTTTTT
CDR3 protein: CASCIPTQGSGEKLFF
J gene: TRBJ1-4
clone size: .
D gene: .
V gene: TRBV19

CDR3 DNA: TGTGCCTGGAGTGTACAGTGGAACACCATATATTTT
CDR3 protein: CAWSVQWNTIYF
J gene: TRBJ1-3
clone size: .
D gene: .
V gene: TRBV30

CDR3 DNA: TGTGCCAGCAGTGACGGGATCTCCTCCTACGAGCAGTACTTC
CDR3 protein: CASSDGISSYEQYF
J gene: TRBJ2-7
clone size: .
D gene: .
V gene: TRBV6-5

CDR3 DNA: TGTGCCAGCAGCAAAACCGGGACTAGAGTTCCGGGCGAGCAGTACTTC
CDR3 protein: CASSKTGTRVPGEQYF
J gene: TRBJ2-7
clone size: .
D gene: TRBD2
V gene: TRBV7-2

CDR3 DNA: TGTGCCAGCAGCTTAGCAGATGCCGGCTCTGGAAACACCATATATTTT
CDR3 protein: CASSLADAGSGNTIYF
J gene: TRBJ1-3
clone size: once
D gene: .
V gene: TRBV7-6

CDR3 DNA: TGTGCCAGCAGTAACGGACAGGCCATGAACACTGAAGCTTTCTTT
CDR3 protein: CASSNGQAMNTEAFF
J gene: TRBJ1-1
clone size: .
D gene: TRBD1
V gene: TRBV6-1

CDR3 DNA: TGTGCCAGCAGTGAAGGCGGAAGGGTAGAGCAGTACTTC
CDR3 protein: CASSEGGRVEQYF
J gene: TRBJ2-7
clone size: .
D gene: .
V gene: TRBV6-1

CDR3 DNA: TGTGCCAGCAGCTTATTCGCGAACACCGGGGAGCTGTTTTTT
CDR3 protein: CASSLFANTGELFF
J gene: TRBJ2-2
clone size: .
D gene: .
V gene: TRBV11-2

CDR3 DNA: TGCGCCAGCAGCTTATCGCTAGGAGTGAATGAGCAGTTCTTC
CDR3 protein: CASSLSLGVNEQFF
J gene: TRBJ2-1
clone size: .
D gene: .
V gene: TRBV5-1

CDR3 DNA: TGTGCCAGCAGCCCAGTAGCGGGGCCGAGCACAGATACGCAGTATTTT
CDR3 protein: CASSPVAGPSTDTQYF
J gene: TRBJ2-3
clone size: .
D gene: TRBD2
V gene: TRBV7-9

CDR3 DNA: TGCAGCGTGCATTCCGGGGCCCGGGGGCAGTTCTTC
CDR3 protein: CSVHSGARGQFF
J gene: TRBJ2-1
clone size: .
D gene: .
V gene: TRBV29-1

CDR3 DNA: TGCAGCGTTCCTGGGCTAGCGGGAACTCAATGGGATACGCAGTATTTT
CDR3 protein: CSVPGLAGTQWDTQYF
J gene: TRBJ2-3
clone size: .
D gene: TRBD2
V gene: TRBV29-1

CDR3 DNA: TGTGCCAGCTCACCTGCCGGACGCGGCAAAGAGACCCAGTACTTC
CDR3 protein: CASSPAGRGKETQYF
J gene: TRBJ2-5
clone size: once
D gene: .
V gene: TRBV18

CDR3 DNA: TGCGCCAGCAGCGGGGATACGGAGACCCAGTACTTC
CDR3 protein: CASSGDTETQYF
J gene: TRBJ2-5
clone size: .
D gene: .
V gene: TRBV5-1

CDR3 DNA: TGTGCCAGCAGCTACGGGGACACTGAAGCTTTCTTT
CDR3 protein: CASSYGDTEAFF
J gene: TRBJ1-1
clone size: .
D gene: .
V gene: TRBV7-9

CDR3 DNA: TGTGCCAGCAGCGGTGACAGGGTCCTTAATGAAAAACTGTTTTTT
CDR3 protein: CASSGDRVLNEKLFF
J gene: TRBJ1-4
clone size: .
D gene: TRBD1
V gene: TRBV5-4

CDR3 DNA: TGTGCCAGTAGTATTGTTGGACAGCGATCCTACGAGCAGTACTTC
CDR3 protein: CASSIVGQRSYEQYF
J gene: TRBJ2-7
clone size: .
D gene: .
V gene: TRBV19

CDR3 DNA: TGTGCCAGCAGCCACAGGGACCGCCCCCATGAGCAGTTCTTC
CDR3 protein: CASSHRDRPHEQFF
J gene: TRBJ2-1
clone size: .
D gene: .
V gene: TRBV6-1

CDR3 DNA: TGTGCCAGCAGTGAAGCCGGGGGTACAGATACGCAGTATTTT
CDR3 protein: CASSEAGGTDTQYF
J gene: TRBJ2-3
clone size: .
D gene: .
V gene: TRBV6-1

CDR3 DNA: TGTGCCAGCAGCCGGACCTCGGGGGAAGGTTACGAGCAGTACTTC
CDR3 protein: CASSRTSGEGYEQYF
J gene: TRBJ2-7
clone size: .
D gene: .
V gene: TRBV6-1

CDR3 DNA: TGTGCCAGCTCACCGGGGATCAGATACACTGAAGCTTTCTTT
CDR3 protein: CASSPGIRYTEAFF
J gene: TRBJ1-1
clone size: .
D gene: .
V gene: TRBV18

CDR3 DNA: TGCAGCGTCCAGACAGGGTTTAACACCGGGGAGCTGTTTTTT
CDR3 protein: CSVQTGFNTGELFF
J gene: TRBJ2-2
clone size: .
D gene: TRBD1
V gene: TRBV29-1

CDR3 DNA: TGTGCCAGCTCACCCACCGAGGGAGATGGCTACACCTTC
CDR3 protein: CASSPTEGDGYTF
J gene: TRBJ1-2
clone size: .
D gene: .
V gene: TRBV18

CDR3 DNA: TGTGCCAGCAGCGTAGCTGCCGGGACTAGCGGGGCCGGTGAGCAGTTCTTC
CDR3 protein: CASSVAAGTSGAGEQFF
J gene: TRBJ2-1
clone size: .
D gene: TRBD2
V gene: TRBV9

CDR3 DNA: TGTGCCAGCAGCCCGAAGGGACTAGCGGGGTACAATGAGCAGTTCTTC
CDR3 protein: CASSPKGLAGYNEQFF
J gene: TRBJ2-1
clone size: .
D gene: TRBD2
V gene: TRBV5-6

CDR3 DNA: TGCGCCAGCAGCCGAGTCAAGGATTCCTACAATGAGCAGTTCTTC
CDR3 protein: CASSRVKDSYNEQFF
J gene: TRBJ2-1
clone size: .
D gene: .
V gene: TRBV5-1

CDR3 DNA: TGCGCCAGCAGCTTGGTGGGGCGACAGGGAAATACTGGAAACACCATATATTTT
CDR3 protein: CASSLVGRQGNTGNTIYF
J gene: TRBJ1-3
clone size: .
D gene: TRBD1
V gene: TRBV5-1

CDR3 DNA: TGTGCCAGCAGTGTGGGACTAGCGGCTCAGGACGAGCAGTACTTC
CDR3 protein: CASSVGLAAQDEQYF
J gene: TRBJ2-7
clone size: .
D gene: TRBD2
V gene: TRBV5-4

CDR3 DNA: TGTGCCAAAGGGGTTGGGGTCCCTGGAAACACCATATATTTT
CDR3 protein: CAKGVGVPGNTIYF
J gene: TRBJ1-3
clone size: .
D gene: .
V gene: TRBV2

CDR3 DNA: TGCGCCAGCAGCCGGGGGGACACTAATCAGCCCCAGCATTTT
CDR3 protein: CASSRGDTNQPQHF
J gene: TRBJ1-5
clone size: .
D gene: .
V gene: TRBV5-1

CDR3 DNA: TGTGCCAGCAGCCCTTCAGGGTGGAATGAAAAACTGTTTTTT
CDR3 protein: CASSPSGWNEKLFF
J gene: TRBJ1-4
clone size: once
D gene: .
V gene: TRBV7-2

CDR3 DNA: TGCGCCAGCAGCGTCTCCGGGGAGACCCAGTACTTC
CDR3 protein: CASSVSGETQYF
J gene: TRBJ2-5
clone size: .
D gene: .
V gene: TRBV5-1

CDR3 DNA: TGTGCCAGCAGACTTCCCAGGGGCTGGGAGCTGTTTTTT
CDR3 protein: CASRLPRGWELFF
J gene: TRBJ2-2
clone size: .
D gene: .
V gene: TRBV7-3

CDR3 DNA: TGTGCAAGTCGCTTAGGGGGGACAGGGGAAAACTACAATGAGCAGTTCTTC
CDR3 protein: CASRLGGTGENYNEQFF
J gene: TRBJ2-1
clone size: once
D gene: .
V gene: TRBV12-2

CDR3 DNA: TGTGCCAGCAGCGGGCTCGGACAGAGCACAGATACGCAGTATTTT
CDR3 protein: CASSGLGQSTDTQYF
J gene: TRBJ2-3
clone size: .
D gene: .
V gene: TRBV9

CDR3 DNA: TGCGCCAGCAGTGGGACTAGCGGACCTCCAGATACGCAGTATTTT
CDR3 protein: CASSGTSGPPDTQYF
J gene: TRBJ2-3
clone size: .
D gene: TRBD2
V gene: TRBV5-1

CDR3 DNA: TGTGCCAGTAGTATCTACTCGGGTTTTTCGGATGAGCAGTTCTTC
CDR3 protein: CASSIYSGFSDEQFF
J gene: TRBJ2-1
clone size: .
D gene: .
V gene: TRBV19

CDR3 DNA: TGCGCCAGCAGTGAGTCGACGGTGATGGGAGAGACCCAGTACTTC
CDR3 protein: CASSESTVMGETQYF
J gene: TRBJ2-5
clone size: .
D gene: .
V gene: TRBV10-1

CDR3 DNA: TGTGCCAGCAGCTCCTACGCCGGGTCGGGGGCCAAAAACATTCAGTACTTC
CDR3 protein: CASSSYAGSGAKNIQYF
J gene: TRBJ2-4
clone size: .
D gene: .
V gene: TRBV7-8

CDR3 DNA: TGTGCCAGCACTAAAGGAGGAATGAACACCGGGGAGCTGTTTTTT
CDR3 protein: CASTKGGMNTGELFF
J gene: TRBJ2-2
clone size: .
D gene: .
V gene: TRBV6-1

CDR3 DNA: TGTGCCAGCAGCTTAGGGCAGCCGAACACTGAAGCTTTCTTT
CDR3 protein: CASSLGQPNTEAFF
J gene: TRBJ1-1
clone size: .
D gene: .
V gene: TRBV21-1

CDR3 DNA: TGTGCCTGGGGGGGGGAGACCCAGTACTTC
CDR3 protein: CAWGGETQYF
J gene: TRBJ2-5
clone size: .
D gene: .
V gene: TRBV30

CDR3 DNA: TGCGCCAGCAGCTTGTCCGGGACAGCGAACACCGGGGAGCTGTTTTTT
CDR3 protein: CASSLSGTANTGELFF
J gene: TRBJ2-2
clone size: few
D gene: TRBD1
V gene: TRBV5-1

CDR3 DNA: TGTGCCAGCAGCCTTCGGACAGGGGGAACACTGACAGATACGCAGTATTTT
CDR3 protein: CASSLRTGGTLTDTQYF
J gene: TRBJ2-3
clone size: .
D gene: TRBD1
V gene: TRBV9

CDR3 DNA: TGTGCCAGCTCGCCCTACTCAAATGAAAAACTGTTTTTT
CDR3 protein: CASSPYSNEKLFF
J gene: TRBJ1-4
clone size: once
D gene: .
V gene: TRBV18

CDR3 DNA: TGTGCCAGCAGCTCTTACCCCCGTCCCGAGCAGTACTTC
CDR3 protein: CASSSYPRPEQYF
J gene: TRBJ2-7
clone size: once
D gene: .
V gene: TRBV11-1

CDR3 DNA: TGTGCCAGCAGGTATCAGATGACAATGAACACTGAAGCTTTCTTT
CDR3 protein: CASRYQMTMNTEAFF
J gene: TRBJ1-1
clone size: .
D gene: .
V gene: TRBV6-5

CDR3 DNA: TGCGCCAGCAGCCTCCTCACAGGGGAAGCTTTCTTT
CDR3 protein: CASSLLTGEAFF
J gene: TRBJ1-1
clone size: .
D gene: .
V gene: TRBV5-1

CDR3 DNA: TGTGCCAGCAGCTTCAGGACAGGGGCCATCTCTGGGGCCAACGTCCTGACTTTC
CDR3 protein: CASSFRTGAISGANVLTF
J gene: TRBJ2-6
clone size: .
D gene: TRBD1
V gene: TRBV5-6

CDR3 DNA: TGCGCCAGCATGGCAATCTCTGGAAACACCATATATTTT
CDR3 protein: CASMAISGNTIYF
J gene: TRBJ1-3
clone size: .
D gene: .
V gene: TRBV4-1

CDR3 DNA: TGTGCCAGTAGTGTAGGACAGGTCGTGAACACTGAAGCTTTCTTT
CDR3 protein: CASSVGQVVNTEAFF
J gene: TRBJ1-1
clone size: once
D gene: TRBD1
V gene: TRBV19

CDR3 DNA: TGTGCCAGCAGCTTAGTAGGCGAGACCCAGTACTTC
CDR3 protein: CASSLVGETQYF
J gene: TRBJ2-5
clone size: .
D gene: .
V gene: TRBV7-9

CDR3 DNA: TGTGCCAGCAGCTTAGGCATTATTGGGGGCTACGAGCAGTACTTC
CDR3 protein: CASSLGIIGGYEQYF
J gene: TRBJ2-7
clone size: .
D gene: .
V gene: TRBV11-3